This T cell receptor beta chain is drawn from a study of T cells in Graves' hyperthyroidism and ophthalmopathy. Study-level information: Blood from the periphery was taken at initial diagnosis, before any treatment.

This clonotype was seen at least ten times. The target antigen is unknown. Study findings and constraints: Patients with ophthalmopathy were separated from those with stable hyperthyroidism by a 13 V-J model. Prediction of ophthalmopathy progression came a median 6.5 months pre-onset.

CDR3 length: 15 residues. Per the germline V gene, CDR1 is MDHEN and CDR2 is SYDVKM. The germline V and J ends were trimmed by 6 bases and 4 bases, with 18 bases remaining between them. Diagnoses rested on clinical symptoms, serum thyroxine and TRAb, thyroid ultrasound and orbital computed tomography. TCR beta CDR3 regions were amplified from RNA. The HTBI primer set was used in a first-round RT-PCR of the TCR CDR3. Via MiXCR, TCRdb re-called the multiplex PCR reads, giving one row per CDR3 protein. The data show hundreds of thousands of distinct CDR3 sequences, 22% seen once. Sequenced: blood. The chain combines TRBV28 with TRBJ2-5; tentatively, D is TRBD1 or TRBD2 (7 bases each). This TCR derives from a man aged 30-40 years with Graves' ophthalmopathy. CDR3 DNA: TGTGCCAGCAGCGGCATCAGGGGGGGGGCAGAGACCCAGTACTTC. Translated, it gives CASSGIRGGAETQYF.